The entry that follows covers one TCR beta chain sequence. Its matching antigen is unknown. This table comes from immunoSEQ multiplex PCR, and its TCRdb copy is limited to in-frame clones, with some not included. The sample includes 17,000 or so clones, around 97% of them seen just once. The data were taken from a study of monozygotic twins with cystic fibrosis. In the study overall: Around 3 micrograms of fragmented DNA underwent roughly 15 PCR cycles for library preparation. Study results and limitations: Low clonality (median approximately 0.0095) suggested a mostly naive repertoire. V usage most resembled the co-twin in 13 of 16 pairs.

Per the germline V gene, CDR1 is SNHLY and CDR2 is FYNNEI. The V end lost 4 bases, the J end lost 4 bases, and 16 bases lay between the germline ends. There are 15 residues in the CDR3. The TCR comes from a girl aged 2 to 9 with cystic fibrosis. The sequencing sample was made of blood. The chain uses TRBV2 and TRBJ1-2, with a possible D match to TRBD1 (5 bases). CDR3 region: CASSVPGTAVYGYTF. In DNA, the CDR3 is TGTGCCAGCAGTGTACCGGGGACGGCTGTCTATGGCTACACCTTC.